Presented here are 12 T cell receptor beta chains from one specimen sequenced in a study of graft-versus-host responses after intestinal transplantation. For these receptors, no antigen is known. Generated by immunoSEQ multiplex PCR, the TCRdb table keeps only in-frame clones and is missing some. This table has about 120,000 clones, about 95% appearing once. Sequencing used unstimulated CD8+ T cells sorted from spleen or lymph node cells, obtained before intestinal transplant. These receptors were collected from a human donor who received an intestinal transplant.

On this clone: Germline and junction disagree at one end, which may indicate a read error. The rearrangement uses TRBV20-1 and TRBJ2-5; D remains unclear. CDR1 is DFQATT, CDR2 SNEGSKA, per germline (reference sequence). CDR3 length: 11 residues. The CDR3 protein is CSARPQGTQYF. As DNA, the CDR3 is TGCAGTGCTAGACCCCAAGGGACCCAGTACTTC.

J is TRBJ2-1 and V is TRBV27; 9 nucleotides line up with TRBD1. The CDR3 totals 12 residues. Per germline, CDR1 MNHEY and CDR2 SMNVEV (reference sequence). V trimming: 8 bases; J trimming: 8 bases; junction bases outside the gene matches: 4. In DNA form, the CDR3 reads TGTGCCAGCGGGACAGGGTCGCATGAGCAGTTCTTC. Its translation is CASGTGSHEQFF.

The chain employs TRBV21-1 and TRBJ2-7; no DNA check was done on the table's D call, TRBD2. TRBV21-1 is a pseudogene. The CDR3 has 14 amino acids. The CDR3 DNA follows: TGTGCCAGCACTAACGGGAGGGTTTACGACGAGCAGTACTTC. Translation: CASTNGRVYDEQYF.

The rearrangement uses TRBV27 and TRBJ1-4; D remains unclear. The V end lost 4 bases, the J end lost 6 bases, and 12 bases lay between the germline ends. This CDR3 spans 14 amino acids. The V gene's germline CDR1 is MNHEY and CDR2 SMNVEV (reference sequence). The CDR3 here is CASSSTDGYEKLFF. The DNA for the CDR3 is TGTGCCAGCAGTTCGACGGACGGGTATGAAAAACTGTTTTTT.

The chain is built from TRBV28 and TRBJ1-1; TRBD1 might be the D (6 bases). The germline gives CDR1 MDHEN, CDR2 SYDVKM. Trimming pared 4 bases from V and 1 base from J, leaving 13 bases between. This CDR3 spans 15 amino acids. CDR3: CASSSHQGKNTEAFF. The CDR3 DNA is TGTGCCAGCAGTTCTCATCAGGGGAAGAACACTGAAGCTTTCTTT.

The gene calls are TRBV9 and TRBJ1-5; D is unclear. Per the germline V gene, CDR1 is SGDLS and CDR2 is YYNGEE. The V gene lost 1 base and the J gene lost 6 bases, with 14 bases spanning the gap. CDR3 size: 15 residues. In nucleotides, the CDR3 is TGTGCCAGCAGCGTAACGCAGACCCAGCCTCAGCCCCAGCATTTT. This gives the protein CASSVTQTQPQPQHF.

The chain carries TRBV10-2 and TRBJ2-7; D remains ambiguous. Deletions cut 4 bases from V and 4 bases from J, with 5 bases between. Germline CDR1 WSHSY, CDR2 SAAADI. The CDR3 spans 11 residues. CDR3 protein: CASSAGYEQYF. The CDR3 DNA follows: TGCGCCAGCAGTGCTGGATACGAGCAGTACTTC.

This clone appeared once. V is TRBV28 and J is TRBJ2-7; D ambiguous. The CDR3 is 15 amino acids. Per the germline V gene, CDR1 is MDHEN and CDR2 is SYDVKM. The ends were cut back, 7 bases at V and 3 bases at J, with 19 bases in the middle. The DNA for the CDR3 is TGTGCCAGCACCCGAGAAGCAAATCCCAACTACGAGCAGTACTTC. This encodes CASTREANPNYEQYF.

The chain combines TRBV2 with TRBJ1-1; D is possibly TRBD1 (6 bases). The length of the CDR3 is 12 residues. Germline V lookup: CDR1 SNHLY, CDR2 FYNNEI. With 10 bases removed from V and 5 bases from J, the gap between germline ends came to 14 bases. In DNA form, the CDR3 reads TGTGCCAACGGGACAAAAGGGACTGAAGCTTTCTTT. Its translation is CANGTKGTEAFF. Using reference TRBV2 and TRBJ1-1 for the parts outside the CDR3, the full variable domain is EPEVTQTPSHQVTQMGQEVILRCVPISNHLYFYWYRQILGQKVEFLVSFYNNEISEKSEIFDDQFSVERPDGSNFTLKIRSTKLEDSAMYFCANGTKGTEAFFGQGTRLTVV.

V and J are TRBV7-9 and TRBJ1-5; D unresolved. The CDR3 consists of 15 residues. Germline CDR1 SEHNR, CDR2 FQNEAQ (reference sequence). V lost 3 bases and J 2 bases, leaving 11 bases between the germline ends. The CDR3 loop reads CASSFSPAGNQPQHF. The CDR3 region has the DNA TGTGCCAGCAGCTTTTCGCCGGCGGGCAATCAGCCCCAGCATTTT.

The rearrangement uses TRBV19 and TRBJ1-2; 7 bases align to TRBD1. Unmatched junction bases numbered 6, after V lost 0 bases and J lost 5 bases. This CDR3 region has 15 residues. Germline V lookup: CDR1 LNHDA, CDR2 SQIVND (reference sequence). In DNA form, the CDR3 reads TGTGCCAGTAGTATAGACGAGGGGGCGATGTATGGCTACACCTTC. Amino acids: CASSIDEGAMYGYTF.

The V call is TRBV2, the J call TRBJ2-5; possible D gene TRBD2, 6 bases. Looked up from germline, CDR1 is SNHLY and CDR2 is FYNNEI. V gave up 3 bases and J gave up 0 bases, with 8 bases separating them. This CDR3 region has 14 residues. The CDR3 loop is CASSEGLYQETQYF. The CDR3 region has the DNA TGTGCCAGCAGTGAGGGACTCTACCAAGAGACCCAGTACTTC.